The clone carrying this T cell receptor beta chain was seen a single time. Its antigen is unknown. The identical CDR3 is also encoded by other nucleotide sequences in the sample. The data originate from a study of shared clonotypes between healthy human individuals. Study-wide points: Clonotype sharing levels among donors were expected to vary with sequencing depth.

CD45RO-negative CD8 cells positively selected for CCR7 made up the naive population, which excluded terminally differentiated effector memory CD45RA+ cells. The donors, all of them Caucasian adults, lived in Nashville, Tennessee. Libraries were prepared by immunoSEQ multiplex PCR; TCRdb keeps only in-frame clonotypes and omits some of them. The repertoire has 2 million to 2.5 million clones, 93% of them found once; the top ten carry more than 1.5%. This CDR3 spans 10 amino acids. The V end lost 8 bases, the J end lost 5 bases, and 6 bases lay between the germline ends. CDR1 and CDR2 (germline): MNHNS, SASEGT.

The clonotype originates from a man younger than 35 in good health. Some clones in this sample may be carry-over from other donors' samples. The chain links TRBV6-1 to TRBJ1-1, with no clear D. Sequenced sample: naive CD8+ T cells from PBMCs. Written as DNA, the CDR3 is TGTGCCAGCCGGGGAACTGAAGCTTTCTTT. Amino acid sequence: CASRGTEAFF.